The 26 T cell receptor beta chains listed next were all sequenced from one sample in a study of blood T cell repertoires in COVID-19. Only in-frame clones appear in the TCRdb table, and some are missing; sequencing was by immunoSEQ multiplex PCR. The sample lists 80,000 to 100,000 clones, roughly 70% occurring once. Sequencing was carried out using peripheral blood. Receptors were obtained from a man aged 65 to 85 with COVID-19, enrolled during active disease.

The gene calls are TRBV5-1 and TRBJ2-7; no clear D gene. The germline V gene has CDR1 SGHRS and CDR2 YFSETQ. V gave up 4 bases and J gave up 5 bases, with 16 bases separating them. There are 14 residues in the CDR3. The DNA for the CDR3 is TGCGCCAGCAGCCCATCACCTACGGCGGACGAGCAGTACTTC. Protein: CASSPSPTADEQYF.

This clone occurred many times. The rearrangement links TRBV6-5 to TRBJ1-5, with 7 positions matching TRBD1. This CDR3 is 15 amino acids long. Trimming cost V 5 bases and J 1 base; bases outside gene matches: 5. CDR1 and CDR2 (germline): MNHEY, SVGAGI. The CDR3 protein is CASSPTGVSNQPQHF. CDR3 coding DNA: TGTGCCAGCAGTCCTACAGGGGTAAGCAATCAGCCCCAGCATTTT.

CDR3 sequence: CASSWGGRETQYF. In nucleotides, the CDR3 is TGTGCCAGCAGTTGGGGAGGGAGAGAGACCCAGTACTTC. The rearrangement uses TRBV5-8 and TRBJ2-5, with 7 bases matching TRBD2. Looked up from germline, CDR1 is SGHTS and CDR2 is YDEGEE. The CDR3 is 13 amino acids. J lost 4 bases, V lost 5 bases, and 5 bases had no gene match.

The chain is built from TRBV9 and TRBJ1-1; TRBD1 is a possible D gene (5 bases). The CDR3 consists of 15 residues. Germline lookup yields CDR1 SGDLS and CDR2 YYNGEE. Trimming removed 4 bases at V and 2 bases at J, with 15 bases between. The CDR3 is CASSTQDSPNTEAFF. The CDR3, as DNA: TGTGCCAGCAGCACCCAAGACAGTCCAAACACTGAAGCTTTCTTT.

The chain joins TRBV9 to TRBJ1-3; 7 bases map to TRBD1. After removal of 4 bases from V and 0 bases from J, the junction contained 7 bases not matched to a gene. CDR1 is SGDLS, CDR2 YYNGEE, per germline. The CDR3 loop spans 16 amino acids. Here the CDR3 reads CASSTGQLTSGNTIYF. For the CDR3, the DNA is TGTGCCAGCAGCACGGGACAGCTGACCTCTGGAAACACCATATATTTT.

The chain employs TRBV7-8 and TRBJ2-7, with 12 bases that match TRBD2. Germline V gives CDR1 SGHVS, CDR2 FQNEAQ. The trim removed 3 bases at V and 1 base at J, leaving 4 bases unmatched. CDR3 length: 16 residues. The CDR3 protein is CASSFSTSGSSYEQYF. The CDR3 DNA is TGTGCCAGCAGCTTTTCGACTAGCGGGAGTTCCTACGAGCAGTACTTC.

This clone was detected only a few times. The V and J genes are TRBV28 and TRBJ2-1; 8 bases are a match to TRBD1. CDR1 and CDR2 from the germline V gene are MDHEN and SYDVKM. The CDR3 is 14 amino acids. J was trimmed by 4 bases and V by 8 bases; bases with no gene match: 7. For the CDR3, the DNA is TGTGCCAGCCTACGACAGGGGAGGTACAATGAGCAGTTCTTC. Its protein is CASLRQGRYNEQFF.

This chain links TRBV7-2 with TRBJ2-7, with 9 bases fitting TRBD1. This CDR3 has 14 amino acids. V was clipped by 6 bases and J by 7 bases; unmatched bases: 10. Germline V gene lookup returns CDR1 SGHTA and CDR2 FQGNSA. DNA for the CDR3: TGTGCCAGCAGACAAGCACAGGGGGCGGGGGAGCAGTACTTC. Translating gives CASRQAQGAGEQYF.

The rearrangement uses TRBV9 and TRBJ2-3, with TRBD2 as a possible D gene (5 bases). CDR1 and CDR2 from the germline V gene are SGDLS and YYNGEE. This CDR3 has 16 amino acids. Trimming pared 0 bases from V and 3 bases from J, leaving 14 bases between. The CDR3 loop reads CASSVGSSPSTDTQYF. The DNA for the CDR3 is TGTGCCAGCAGCGTAGGGTCTAGCCCGTCAACAGATACGCAGTATTTT.

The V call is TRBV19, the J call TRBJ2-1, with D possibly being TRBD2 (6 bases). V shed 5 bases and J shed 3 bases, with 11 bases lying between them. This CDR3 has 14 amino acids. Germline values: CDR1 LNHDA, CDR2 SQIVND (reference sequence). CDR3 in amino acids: CASSGGTYYNEQFF. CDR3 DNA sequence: TGTGCCAGTAGTGGCGGGACTTACTACAATGAGCAGTTCTTC.

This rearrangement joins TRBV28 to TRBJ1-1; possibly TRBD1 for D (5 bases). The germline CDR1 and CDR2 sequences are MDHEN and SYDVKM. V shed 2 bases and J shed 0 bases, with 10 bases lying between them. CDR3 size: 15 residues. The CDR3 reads CASSLHGALNTEAFF. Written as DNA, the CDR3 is TGTGCCAGCAGTTTACATGGGGCCCTGAACACTGAAGCTTTCTTT.

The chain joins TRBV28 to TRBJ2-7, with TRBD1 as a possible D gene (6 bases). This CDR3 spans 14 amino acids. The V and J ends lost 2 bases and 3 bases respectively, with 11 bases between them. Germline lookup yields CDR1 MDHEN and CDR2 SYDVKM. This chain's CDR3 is CASSLGDTYYEQYF. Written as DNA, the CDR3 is TGTGCCAGCAGTTTAGGGGACACCTACTACGAGCAGTACTTC.

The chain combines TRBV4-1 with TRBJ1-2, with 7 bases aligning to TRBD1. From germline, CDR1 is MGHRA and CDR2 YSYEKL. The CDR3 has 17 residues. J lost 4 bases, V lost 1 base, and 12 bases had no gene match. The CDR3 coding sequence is TGCGCCAGCAGCCAAGCCCCGACAGGGTCCGATATCTATGGCTACACCTTC. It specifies CASSQAPTGSDIYGYTF.

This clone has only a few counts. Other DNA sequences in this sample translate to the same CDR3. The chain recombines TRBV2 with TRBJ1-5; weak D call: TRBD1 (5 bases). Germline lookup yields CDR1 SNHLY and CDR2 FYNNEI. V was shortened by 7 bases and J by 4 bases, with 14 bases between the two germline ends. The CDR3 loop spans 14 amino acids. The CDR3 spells CASNLGDSNQPQHF. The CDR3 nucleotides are TGTGCCAGCAACCTGGGGGACTCAAATCAGCCCCAGCATTTT. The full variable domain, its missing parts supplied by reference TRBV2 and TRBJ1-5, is EPEVTQTPSHQVTQMGQEVILRCVPISNHLYFYWYRQILGQKVEFLVSFYNNEISEKSEIFDDQFSVERPDGSNFTLKIRSTKLEDSAMYFCASNLGDSNQPQHFGDGTRLSIL.

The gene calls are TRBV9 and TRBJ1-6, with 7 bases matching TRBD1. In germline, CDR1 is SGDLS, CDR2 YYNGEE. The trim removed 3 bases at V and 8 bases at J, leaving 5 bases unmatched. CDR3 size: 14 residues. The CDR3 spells CASSGRDSYSPLHF. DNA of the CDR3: TGTGCCAGCAGCGGCCGGGACAGCTATTCACCCCTCCACTTT.

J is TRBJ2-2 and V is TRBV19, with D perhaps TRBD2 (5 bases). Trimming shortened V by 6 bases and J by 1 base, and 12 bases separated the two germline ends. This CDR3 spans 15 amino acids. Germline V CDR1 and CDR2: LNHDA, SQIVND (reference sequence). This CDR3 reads CASRGGLGNTGELFF. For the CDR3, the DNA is TGTGCCAGTAGGGGCGGGCTTGGGAACACCGGGGAGCTGTTTTTT.

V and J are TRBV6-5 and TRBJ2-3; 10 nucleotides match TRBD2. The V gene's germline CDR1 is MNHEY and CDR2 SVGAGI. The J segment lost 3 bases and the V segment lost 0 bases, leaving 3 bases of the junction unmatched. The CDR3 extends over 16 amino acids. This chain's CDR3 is CASSYSLAGETDTQYF. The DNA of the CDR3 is TGTGCCAGCAGTTACTCCCTAGCGGGAGAAACAGATACGCAGTATTTT.

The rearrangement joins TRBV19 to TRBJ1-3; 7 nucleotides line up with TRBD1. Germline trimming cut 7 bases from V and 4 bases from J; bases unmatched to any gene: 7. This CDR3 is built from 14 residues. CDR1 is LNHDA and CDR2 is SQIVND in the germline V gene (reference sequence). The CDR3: CASKNRDSGNTIYF. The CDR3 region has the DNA TGTGCCAGTAAAAACCGGGACAGCGGAAACACCATATATTTT.

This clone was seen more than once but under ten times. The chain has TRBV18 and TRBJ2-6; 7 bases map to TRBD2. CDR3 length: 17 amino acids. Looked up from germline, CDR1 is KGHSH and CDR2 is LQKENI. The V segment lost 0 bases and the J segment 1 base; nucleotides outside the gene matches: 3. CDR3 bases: TGTGCCAGCTCACCACCGGGCGGGGGTTCTGGGGCCAACGTCCTGACTTTC. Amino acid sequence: CASSPPGGGSGANVLTF.

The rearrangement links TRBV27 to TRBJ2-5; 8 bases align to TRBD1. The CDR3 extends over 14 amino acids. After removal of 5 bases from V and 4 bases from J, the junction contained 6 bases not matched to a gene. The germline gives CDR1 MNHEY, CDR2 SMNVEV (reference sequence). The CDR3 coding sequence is TGTGCCAGCAGTCCGAGTACAGGGGGAGAGACCCAGTACTTC. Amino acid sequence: CASSPSTGGETQYF.

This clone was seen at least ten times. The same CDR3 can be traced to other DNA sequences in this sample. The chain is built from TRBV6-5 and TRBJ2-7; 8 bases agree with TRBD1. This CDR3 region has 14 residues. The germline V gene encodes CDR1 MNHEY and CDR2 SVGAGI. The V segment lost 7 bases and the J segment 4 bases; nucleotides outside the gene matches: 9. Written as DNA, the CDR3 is TGTGCCAGCAATAGGGCCGGGACAGGTTACGAGCAGTACTTC. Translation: CASNRAGTGYEQYF.

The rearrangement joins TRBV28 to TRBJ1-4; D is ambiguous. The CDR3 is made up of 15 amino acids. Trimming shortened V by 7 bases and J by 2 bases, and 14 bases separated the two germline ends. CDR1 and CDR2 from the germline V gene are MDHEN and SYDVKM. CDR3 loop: CASKGEGFTNEKLFF. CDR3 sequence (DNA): TGTGCCAGCAAAGGAGAGGGTTTCACTAATGAAAAACTGTTTTTT.

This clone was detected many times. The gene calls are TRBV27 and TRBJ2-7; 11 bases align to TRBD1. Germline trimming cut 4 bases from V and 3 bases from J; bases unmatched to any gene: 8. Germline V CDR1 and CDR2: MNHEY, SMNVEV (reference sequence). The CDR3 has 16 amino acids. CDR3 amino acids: CASSSFGQGASYEQYF. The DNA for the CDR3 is TGTGCCAGCAGTTCCTTCGGACAGGGGGCGAGCTACGAGCAGTACTTC.

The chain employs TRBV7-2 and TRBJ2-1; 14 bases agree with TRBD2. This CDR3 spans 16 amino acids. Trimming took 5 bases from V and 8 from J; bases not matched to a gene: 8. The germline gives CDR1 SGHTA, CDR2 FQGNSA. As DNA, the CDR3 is TGTGCCAGCAGCCTACCGGGACTAGCGGGAGTGGATGAGCAGTTCTTC. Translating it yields CASSLPGLAGVDEQFF.

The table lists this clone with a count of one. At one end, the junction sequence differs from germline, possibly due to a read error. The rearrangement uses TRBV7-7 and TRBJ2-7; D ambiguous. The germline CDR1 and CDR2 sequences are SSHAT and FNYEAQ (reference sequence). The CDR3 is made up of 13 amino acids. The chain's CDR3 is CASSLDTSYEQYF. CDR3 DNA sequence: TGTGCTAGCAGCCTAGACACCTCCTACGAGCAGTACTTC.

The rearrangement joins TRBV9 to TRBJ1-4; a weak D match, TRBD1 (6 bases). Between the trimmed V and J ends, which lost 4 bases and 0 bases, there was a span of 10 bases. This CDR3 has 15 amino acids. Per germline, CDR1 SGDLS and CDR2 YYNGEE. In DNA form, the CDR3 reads TGTGCCAGCAGCCCCACAGGGACAACTAATGAAAAACTGTTTTTT. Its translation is CASSPTGTTNEKLFF.